The rows below give T cell receptor beta chains drawn from one sample of a study of blood T cells in healthy people across ages. TCRdb analysed the 5' RACE reads with MiXCR anew, one entry per CDR3 protein. The sample holds around 820,000 distinct CDR3 sequences, 20% to 25% seen once. These data were likewise used in another study, on T cells of mothers and their children.

Sequencing was performed on blood. These receptors were taken from a boy under 18 in good health. The CDR3 runs from the conserved cysteine through the conserved F or W. The D gene is left open where the match is weak. Clone size is not always given. Where it is, it says once, few, many or a class for expanded clones.

CDR3 DNA	CDR3 protein	V gene	J gene	clone size	D gene
TGTGCCAGCAGTTTCCCGGGACTAGCGGAAAATGAGCAGTTCTTC	CASSFPGLAENEQFF	TRBV28	TRBJ2-1	-	TRBD2
TGCAGCGTTGAGAAGGGCCAAGCGGGAGTGTCTCTAGATACGCAGTATTTT	CSVEKGQAGVSLDTQYF	TRBV29-1	TRBJ2-3	-	TRBD2
TGTGCCAGCAGCGTAGGAGGGATTAATAATGAAAAACTGTTTTTT	CASSVGGINNEKLFF	TRBV9	TRBJ1-4	-	-
TGTGCCCGCCTCGGAGCGAATGAGCAGTTCTTC	CARLGANEQFF	TRBV30	TRBJ2-1	-	-
TGCAGTGCTAGAGAGGGGGGCCGGGGGGCCAAAAACATTCAGTACTTC	CSAREGGRGAKNIQYF	TRBV20-1	TRBJ2-4	few	-
TGTGCCACAAGTGGTGATACGCAGTATTTT	CATSGDTQYF	TRBV28	TRBJ2-3	many	-
TGCAGTGCCCCAGGGGTAAGCGCTAGCCCCCTATCAATCAATGAGCAGTTCTTC	CSAPGVSASPLSINEQFF	TRBV20-1	TRBJ2-1	few	-
TGCGCCAGCAGCCGGGAGGCAGACCAGTTCACAGATACGCAGTATTTT	CASSREADQFTDTQYF	TRBV4-3	TRBJ2-3	few	-
TGTGCCAGCAGGACAAGTCTAGATACGCAGTATTTT	CASRTSLDTQYF	TRBV6-5	TRBJ2-3	-	-
TGTGCCAGCAGCTTAAAGGAGGGATACGAGCAGTACTTC	CASSLKEGYEQYF	TRBV7-2	TRBJ2-7	few	-
TGTGCCCTATGGGGAGGGAATGAGCAGTTCTTC	CALWGGNEQFF	TRBV30	TRBJ2-1	few	TRBD2
TGTGCCAGCAGCTTAGTTGGGCTAGTTACAGATACGCAGTATTTT	CASSLVGLVTDTQYF	TRBV7-9	TRBJ2-3	few	-
TGTGCCAGCAGGTTGAGGGAGTATAGCAATCAGCCCCAGCATTTT	CASRLREYSNQPQHF	TRBV6-5	TRBJ1-5	-	-
TGTGCCAGCAGTTTTGCCCCAGCGGGAGGGCCAATCGTTGAGCAGTTCTTC	CASSFAPAGGPIVEQFF	TRBV28	TRBJ2-1	-	TRBD2
TGTGCCAGCTCACCGTCGATTGTGGAGCACTCCGAGCAGTACTTC	CASSPSIVEHSEQYF	TRBV18	TRBJ2-7	-	-
TGTGCCAGCAGCTTAGTGGTCCTCGGACAGATCCCCAATCTCTTC	CASSLVVLGQIPNLF	TRBV7-2	TRBJ2-5	few	-
TGTGCCATCAGTGGGGTAGGGGGCAATGAGCAGTTCTTC	CAISGVGGNEQFF	TRBV10-3	TRBJ2-1	many	-
TGTGCCAGCAGTTACTCGAAGACAGACAGGAACCCCTACAATGAGCAGTTCTTC	CASSYSKTDRNPYNEQFF	TRBV6-5	TRBJ2-1	-	-
TGTGCCAGCACCTCAAGGTGGGACGGTGAGGAAAAACTGTTTTTT	CASTSRWDGEEKLFF	TRBV12-3/TRBV12-4	TRBJ1-4	-	-
TGCGCCAGCAGCCCCCTCTGGGGAGCAGACAATGAGCAGTTCTTC	CASSPLWGADNEQFF	TRBV5-1	TRBJ2-1	-	-
TGCGCCAGCAGCTTGGGAGCCGGGCGCGAGCAGTACTTC	CASSLGAGREQYF	TRBV5-1	TRBJ2-7	-	-
TGCAGCGTGCCCCCGGGACTAGCAGCGGATACGCAGTATTTT	CSVPPGLAADTQYF	TRBV29-1	TRBJ2-3	-	TRBD2
TGCAGCGCCGGGACCACAGGCTACGAGCAGTACTTC	CSAGTTGYEQYF	TRBV29-1	TRBJ2-7	-	-
TGCAGTGCTAGAGTAAAGGGACTAGCAACGGGGGAGCTGTTTTTT	CSARVKGLATGELFF	TRBV20-1	TRBJ2-2	-	TRBD2
TGTGCCAGCAGCTTAGTAGCGGGGGGGCCAGCCTACGAGCAGTACTTC	CASSLVAGGPAYEQYF	TRBV7-2	TRBJ2-7	few	TRBD2
TGTGCCAGCATCCACGCCGGGGCACAAAAATTCGTCAATGAGCAGTTCTTC	CASIHAGAQKFVNEQFF	TRBV11-2	TRBJ2-1	-	-
TGCAGTGCCCCGACAGGGGAGTGGACTGAAGCTTTCTTT	CSAPTGEWTEAFF	TRBV20-1	TRBJ1-1	few	TRBD1
TGTGCCAGCAGTTACGACCCTTCGAGGGGCTCCTACAATGAGCGGTTCTTC	CASSYDPSRGSYNERFF	TRBV6-2/TRBV6-3	TRBJ2-1	-	-
TGTGCCAGCGGTGGGGACAGGGGATACAATGAGCAGTTCTTC	CASGGDRGYNEQFF	TRBV7-9	TRBJ2-1	few	TRBD1
TGTGCCAGCAGTTTAAATAACTATGGCTACACCTTC	CASSLNNYGYTF	TRBV28	TRBJ1-2	many	-
TGCAGTGCTACCGACAGGCGGTATGGCTACACCTTC	CSATDRRYGYTF	TRBV20-1	TRBJ1-2	-	-
TGTGCCAGCGGTGAGGGTGCCAAAAACATTCAGTACTTC	CASGEGAKNIQYF	TRBV28	TRBJ2-4	-	-
TGTGCCAGCAGCTTAGTCGCTTCAGCTAATGAAAAGCTGTTTTTT	CASSLVASANEKLFF	TRBV7-2	TRBJ1-4	-	-
TGCAGTGCTAGAGATAAGTTCTACGAGCAGTACTTC	CSARDKFYEQYF	TRBV20-1	TRBJ2-7	few	-
TGTGCCAGCAGTCCGGGACTAGCGGCCTACGAGCAGTACTTC	CASSPGLAAYEQYF	TRBV7-2	TRBJ2-7	many	TRBD2
TGTGCCAGCAGCCCCGGGAGACAGGGGCTTGGAAACACCATATATTTT	CASSPGRQGLGNTIYF	TRBV28	TRBJ1-3	-	TRBD1
TGTGCCAGCAGTTTAAACTGGGCTGCCCATGGCTACACCTTC	CASSLNWAAHGYTF	TRBV27	TRBJ1-2	few	-
TGTGCCAGCAGTGTCCTAGCGGGGGTCTACAATGAGCAGTTCTTC	CASSVLAGVYNEQFF	TRBV2	TRBJ2-1	few	TRBD2
TGCAGTGCTGACCGGACGGGGGGCGAGCAGTACTTC	CSADRTGGEQYF	TRBV20-1	TRBJ2-7	-	TRBD2
TGTGCCAGCAGCAATAGACAGGGCCGTCTGGATGAGCAGTTCTTC	CASSNRQGRLDEQFF	TRBV27	TRBJ2-1	-	TRBD1
TGCGCCAGCAGCCAAGAGGGACTAGAAGGAGACGAGCAGTACTTC	CASSQEGLEGDEQYF	TRBV4-3	TRBJ2-7	-	TRBD2
TGCAGTGCTCCCCGGACAGGGACGAACACCGGGGAGCTGTTTTTT	CSAPRTGTNTGELFF	TRBV20-1	TRBJ2-2	few	TRBD1
TGTGCCAGCAGCTTTCTTCAGGGCCGAGACACCATATATTTT	CASSFLQGRDTIYF	TRBV7-2	TRBJ1-3	-	-
TGTGCCAGCAGCTTACTCCAATGGACAGGGCGCTACTACGAGCAGTACTTC	CASSLLQWTGRYYEQYF	TRBV7-9	TRBJ2-7	-	TRBD1
TGTGCCAGTCTCCCGGGACTAGCGGGAGATACGCAGTATTTT	CASLPGLAGDTQYF	TRBV12-3/TRBV12-4	TRBJ2-3	few	TRBD2
TGCAGCGTTCGGGCAGGGCCAAGTTATAATGAAAAACTGTTTTTT	CSVRAGPSYNEKLFF	TRBV29-1	TRBJ1-4	few	-